Shown below are 24 T cell receptor beta chains from a single sample sequenced in a study of regulatory T cells in long-lasting Graves disease. Libraries of TCR beta came from iRepertoire HTBI primers plus Arm-PCR of CDR3 regions. Via MiXCR, TCRdb re-called the multiplex PCR reads, giving one row per CDR3 protein. The sample lists more than 400,000 distinct CDR3 sequences; about a sixth were seen once. Time point described: newly diagnosed GD, antithyroid drugs for less than 3 months. PBMC-extracted RNA yielded the TCR library. The data also belong to a second study, concerning T cells in Graves' hyperthyroidism and ophthalmopathy.

Sequencing was performed on peripheral blood mononuclear cells (PBMCs), taken at new diagnosis, from a patient treated with antithyroid drugs. These receptors were obtained from a young woman with Graves disease.

This clonotype was seen ten or more times. This chain joins TRBV3-1 and TRBJ2-1; 13 bases agree with TRBD2. The germline gives CDR1 LGHDT, CDR2 YNNKEL (reference sequence). This CDR3 is 21 amino acids long. Trimming removed 1 base from V and 8 bases from J; junction bases left unmatched: 20. CDR3 bases: TGTGCCAGCAGCCAAGCGCGGGGAGGACTAGCGGGAGAGGGGTCTAGGGATGAGCAGTTCTTC. Protein product: CASSQARGGLAGEGSRDEQFF.

This clonotype was picked up many times. This chain uses TRBV28 with TRBJ2-5; D is ambiguous. The CDR3 has 17 amino acids. Germline V gene lookup returns CDR1 MDHEN and CDR2 SYDVKM. The ends were cut back, 2 bases at V and 5 bases at J, with 21 bases in the middle. The CDR3 DNA reads TGTGCCAGCAGTTTACTCGGTGGCAAGGTTGTCAGGGAGACCCAGTACTTC. Translation gives CASSLLGGKVVRETQYF.

The rearrangement links TRBV4-1 to TRBJ2-3; the match to TRBD2 covers 13 bases. This CDR3 is 16 amino acids long. Trimming cost V 4 bases and J 6 bases; bases outside gene matches: 7. Germline CDR1 reads MGHRA; CDR2 reads YSYEKL. The CDR3 DNA reads TGCGCCAGCAGCCGACGGACTAGCGGGAGTGTCGATACGCAGTATTTT. Translated, it gives CASSRRTSGSVDTQYF.

V is TRBV19 and J is TRBJ2-2; TRBD2 might be the D (6 bases). CDR3 length: 16 residues. CDR1 is LNHDA and CDR2 is SQIVND in the germline V gene (reference sequence). V lost 2 bases and J lost 1, with 11 bases in between. CDR3 residues: CASSITGLLNTGELFF. The CDR3 DNA reads TGTGCCAGTAGTATAACGGGACTCTTGAACACCGGGGAGCTGTTTTTT. Together with reference TRBV19 and TRBJ2-2, the CDR3 gives the full variable domain: DGGITQSPKYLFRKEGQNVTLSCEQNLNHDAMYWYRQDPGQGLRLIYYSQIVNDFQKGDIAEGYSVSREKKESFPLTVTSAQKNPTAFYLCASSITGLLNTGELFFGEGSRLTVL.

For the CDR3, the DNA is TGTGCCAGCAGCCCTTGGCAGGGACGAAACACCATATATTTT. Translation: CASSPWQGRNTIYF. The chain carries TRBV14 and TRBJ1-3; D is possibly TRBD1 (5 bases). This CDR3 is built from 14 residues. From germline, CDR1 is SGHDN and CDR2 FVKESK. V was trimmed by 4 bases and J by 5 bases, leaving 12 bases between them.

As for this clonotype: A far larger clone is a single base away, which makes a read error likely. The chain carries TRBV14 and TRBJ2-7; a possible D gene is TRBD1 (5 bases). This CDR3 is 15 amino acids long. Looked up from germline, CDR1 is SGHDN and CDR2 is FVKESK. CDR3 nucleotides: TGCGCCAGCAGCTTGGCAGGGATCCCCTCCTACGAGCAGTACTTC. Translated, it gives CASSLAGIPSYEQYF.

This clonotype was observed at least ten times. The rearrangement uses TRBV5-6 and TRBJ1-4, with D possibly matching TRBD1 (5 bases). Germline CDR1 and CDR2: SGHDT and YYEEEE. Trimming removed 2 bases from V and 7 bases from J, with 15 bases in between. CDR3 length: 15 residues. This chain's CDR3 is CASSLWGDVGEKLFF. CDR3 nucleotides: TGTGCCAGCAGCTTATGGGGGGACGTCGGTGAAAAACTGTTTTTT.

The chain couples TRBV4-3 to TRBJ2-7; TRBD2 might be the D (6 bases). The end of the DNA fits TRBJ2-6 better, so the J call may be wrong. Germline lookup yields CDR1 LGHNA and CDR2 YSLEER. The CDR3 has 18 residues. CDR3 DNA: TGCGCCAGCAGCCAAGATTCGGCGGTAGCGGAGCCCCGGGCCGTCCTGACTTTC. This sequence encodes CASSQDSAVAEPRAVLTF.

This clonotype was counted a few times. This may be a read error: a much more frequent sequence differs by one nucleotide. V usage is TRBV7-6 and J usage is TRBJ2-1, with TRBD2 matching over 11 bases. Germline V lookup: CDR1 SGHVS, CDR2 FNYEAQ. The CDR3 contains 14 residues. This chain's CDR3 is CASSVAGGDNEQFF. DNA for the CDR3: TGTGCCAGCAGCGTAGCGGGAGGGGACAATGAGCAGTTCTTC. Based on the CDR3 plus reference TRBV7-6 and TRBJ2-1, the full variable domain is GAGVSQSPRYKVTKRGQDVALRCDPISGHVSLYWYRQALGQGPEFLTYFNYEAQQDKSGLPNDRFSAERPEGSISTLTIQRTEQRDSAMYRCASSVAGGDNEQFFGPGTRLTVL.

This clonotype was seen many times. This chain joins TRBV20-1 and TRBJ1-4; D may be TRBD1 (5 bases). Germline V gives CDR1 DFQATT, CDR2 SNEGSKA (reference sequence). Trimming removed 0 bases from V and 7 bases from J, with 15 bases in between. The CDR3 loop spans 15 amino acids. The CDR3 DNA reads TGCAGTGCTAGAGACGTCACAGGCCGTGCTGAAAAACTGTTTTTT. Translation: CSARDVTGRAEKLFF.

At least ten counts were recorded for this clonotype. The rearrangement links TRBV11-2 to TRBJ2-7; no clear D gene. Germline CDR1 SGHAT, CDR2 FQNNGV. V lost 4 bases and J lost 1, with 14 bases in between. The CDR3 is 15 residues long. The CDR3 region is CASSSPSWGSYEQYF. The CDR3 DNA is TGTGCCAGCAGCTCGCCGAGTTGGGGTTCCTACGAGCAGTACTTC. The full variable domain, rest sourced from reference TRBV11-2 and TRBJ2-7, is EAGVAQSPRYKIIEKRQSVAFWCNPISGHATLYWYQQILGQGPKLLIQFQNNGVVDDSQLPKDRFSAERLKGVDSTLKIQPAKLEDSAVYLCASSSPSWGSYEQYFGPGTRLTVT.

This clonotype was counted at least ten times. The chain recombines TRBV30 with TRBJ1-5; D is unclear. Germline assignment: CDR1 GTSNPN and CDR2 SVGIG (reference sequence). This CDR3 contains 14 residues. V lost 5 bases and J lost 4, with 15 bases in between. CDR3 residues: CAWGAELGNQPQHF. DNA of the CDR3: TGTGCCTGGGGTGCGGAGCTCGGTAATCAGCCCCAGCATTTT.

This clonotype was detected many times. The chain uses TRBV7-2 and TRBJ2-3; D unclear. The V end lost 3 bases, the J end lost 1 base, and 8 bases lay between the germline ends. The CDR3 contains 14 residues. In germline, CDR1 is SGHTA, CDR2 FQGNSA. This CDR3 reads CASSFTVGTDTQYF. Here the CDR3 DNA reads TGTGCCAGCAGCTTCACCGTTGGCACAGATACGCAGTATTTT. The full variable domain, in which reference TRBV7-2 and TRBJ2-3 provide the parts outside the CDR3, is GAGVSQSPSNKVTEKGKDVELRCDPISGHTALYWYRQSLGQGLEFLIYFQGNSAPDKSGLPSDRFSAERTGGSVSTLTIQRTQQEDSAVYLCASSFTVGTDTQYFGPGTRLTVL.

This clonotype was seen repeatedly, ten times or more. V is TRBV2 and J is TRBJ1-3, with no clear D. The CDR3 runs 14 residues. Germline V gene data show CDR1 as SNHLY and CDR2 as FYNNEI. Trimming pared 4 bases from V and 3 bases from J, leaving 10 bases between. CDR3 in amino acids: CASSVRPRGNTIYF. For the CDR3, the DNA is TGTGCCAGCAGTGTGCGGCCCCGTGGAAACACCATATATTTT.

This clonotype was recorded at least ten times. This chain connects TRBV19 to TRBJ2-1, with D perhaps TRBD1 or TRBD2 (6 bases each). The CDR3 length is 18 residues. The germline gives CDR1 LNHDA, CDR2 SQIVND (reference sequence). V was clipped by 5 bases and J by 10 bases, with 30 bases between them. CDR3 in DNA: TGTGCCAGTAGTGCCCCGAGGGGGGCCACAGGCGGACGGATCGAGCAGTTCTTC. Protein: CASSAPRGATGGRIEQFF.

This clonotype was found many times. The chain combines TRBV6-1 with TRBJ2-5, with TRBD2 matching 9 bases. With 7 bases clipped from V and 5 bases from J, the junction kept 11 bases outside the gene matches. Germline V gene data show CDR1 as MNHNS and CDR2 as SASEGT. This CDR3 comprises 15 residues. The CDR3 loop is CASTLVAGVRETQYF. CDR3 nucleotide sequence: TGTGCCAGCACTTTAGTAGCGGGAGTAAGGGAGACCCAGTACTTC.

This clonotype was counted only a few times. The rearrangement joins TRBV20-1 to TRBJ1-6; 10 bases align to TRBD1. CDR3 size: 18 residues. Germline V gives CDR1 DFQATT, CDR2 SNEGSKA (reference sequence). Unmatched junction bases numbered 13, after V lost 1 base and J lost 7 bases. This CDR3 is CSARASGQGGFENSPLHF. The CDR3 DNA follows: TGCAGTGCTAGAGCCTCCGGACAGGGGGGATTTGAGAATTCACCCCTCCACTTT.

In this sample, this clonotype turned up a few times. CDR3 coding DNA: TGTGCCATCAGTGGGACCGCGGGGGGAAGCACTGAAGCTTTCTTT. Residues: CAISGTAGGSTEAFF. V and J are TRBV10-3 and TRBJ1-1; possibly TRBD1 for D (5 bases). V was clipped by 4 bases and J by 4 bases, with 16 bases between them. The germline V gene encodes CDR1 ENHRY and CDR2 SYGVKD. The CDR3 is made up of 15 amino acids.

This clonotype appeared many times. The rearrangement uses TRBV7-3 and TRBJ1-5; unclear D gene. Trimming removed 2 bases from V and 7 bases from J, with 9 bases in between. The CDR3 totals 13 residues. Germline-derived CDR1 and CDR2 are SGHTA and FQGTGA. The DNA of the CDR3 is TGTGCCAGCAGCTTAGGGCCGATGCAGCCCCAGCATTTT. Translating gives CASSLGPMQPQHF.

To note about this clonotype: A far larger clone lies a single base away; this is likely a read error. V and J are TRBV19 and TRBJ2-1; the match to TRBD2 covers 7 bases. From germline, CDR1 is LNHDA and CDR2 SQIVND (reference sequence). Unmatched junction bases numbered 16, after V lost 9 bases and J lost 5 bases. This CDR3 is 16 amino acids long. In DNA form, the CDR3 reads TGTGCCAGCAGTTTATTTGTGCCTAGCGGTAACAATGAGCAGTTCTTC. This translates into CASSLFVPSGNNEQFF.

Regarding this clonotype: A single base separates this from a much larger clone, so it may be a read error. V gene TRBV11-2 combines with J gene TRBJ2-3, with D maybe TRBD1 (5 bases). V was shortened by 0 bases and J by 4 bases, with 8 bases between the two germline ends. The CDR3 length is 14 residues. Germline V gene data show CDR1 as SGHAT and CDR2 as FQNNGV. The CDR3 sequence is CASSLERTSDTQYF. The CDR3 DNA reads as TGTGCCAGCAGCTTAGAAAGGACATCAGATACGCAGTATTTT.

The chain couples TRBV5-1 to TRBJ2-1; D is perhaps TRBD1 (5 bases). CDR1 and CDR2 (germline): SGHRS, YFSETQ. The CDR3 totals 14 residues. V lost 3 bases to trimming and J lost 5 bases, with 12 bases between them. CDR3 region: CASSSLSTDNEQFF. CDR3 in DNA: TGCGCCAGCAGCTCTTTATCGACAGACAATGAGCAGTTCTTC.

This clonotype was seen repeatedly, ten times or more. V usage is TRBV28 and J usage is TRBJ1-1; D unresolved. Germline assignment: CDR1 MDHEN and CDR2 SYDVKM. CDR3 size: 14 residues. Trimming stripped 3 bases from V and 2 bases from J, with 10 bases between. The CDR3 region is CASSFSSSNTEAFF. The CDR3 bases are TGTGCCAGCAGTTTCTCCAGTTCTAACACTGAAGCTTTCTTT.

This clonotype has ten or more counts. The rearrangement uses TRBV4-1 and TRBJ1-5, with 9 bases identical to TRBD1. The J segment lost 5 bases and the V segment lost 1 base, leaving 6 bases of the junction unmatched. Per the germline V gene, CDR1 is MGHRA and CDR2 is YSYEKL. The CDR3 consists of 16 residues. The CDR3 loop reads CASSQAGTGPYQPQHF. The CDR3, as DNA: TGCGCCAGCAGCCAAGCAGGGACAGGGCCATATCAGCCCCAGCATTTT.